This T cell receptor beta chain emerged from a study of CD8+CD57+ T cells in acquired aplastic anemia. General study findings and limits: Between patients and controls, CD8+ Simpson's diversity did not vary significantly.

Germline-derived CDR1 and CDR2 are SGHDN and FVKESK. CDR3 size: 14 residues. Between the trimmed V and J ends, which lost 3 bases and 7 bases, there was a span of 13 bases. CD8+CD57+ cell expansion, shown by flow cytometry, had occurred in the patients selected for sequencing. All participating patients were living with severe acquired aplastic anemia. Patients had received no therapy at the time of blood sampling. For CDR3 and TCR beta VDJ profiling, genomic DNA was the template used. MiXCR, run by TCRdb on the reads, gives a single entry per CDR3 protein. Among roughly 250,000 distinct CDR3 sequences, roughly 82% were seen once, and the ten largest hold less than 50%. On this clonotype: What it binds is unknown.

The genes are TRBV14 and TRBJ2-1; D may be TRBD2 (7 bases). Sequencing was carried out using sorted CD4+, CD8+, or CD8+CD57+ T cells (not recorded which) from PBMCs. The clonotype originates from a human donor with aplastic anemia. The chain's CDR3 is CASSQGGGLNEQFF. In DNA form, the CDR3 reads TGTGCCAGCAGCCAGGGCGGGGGCCTTAATGAGCAGTTCTTC.